The subject of this entry is one T cell receptor beta chain. As yet, its antigen is unknown. The source of the sample is a study of T cell responses to AZD1222 COVID-19 vaccine. Only in-frame clones appear in the TCRdb table, and some are missing; sequencing was by immunoSEQ multiplex PCR. The sample lists approximately 140,000 clones, roughly nine tenths occurring once. Whole-study results and caveats: Two doses of AZD1222 preceded a rise in Spike-specific TCR breadth and depth. None of the repertoires were sampled until the peak T cell response had passed. White British ancestry dominated among donors, who included more females, and clonal diversity was possibly underestimated.

Germline V lookup: CDR1 SGHDT, CDR2 YYEEEE. V shed 4 bases and J 5 bases; nucleotides not matched to a gene: 13. The CDR3 is 17 amino acids. This chain uses TRBV5-6 with TRBJ2-1; 9 bases fit TRBD1. Material: peripheral blood, obtained on day 0 of AZD1222 vaccination. This clonotype was obtained from an adult in good health. CDR3 sequence reads: CASSPLQGAKRNNEQFF. Here the CDR3 DNA reads TGTGCCAGCAGCCCTTTACAGGGGGCGAAAAGGAACAATGAGCAGTTCTTC.